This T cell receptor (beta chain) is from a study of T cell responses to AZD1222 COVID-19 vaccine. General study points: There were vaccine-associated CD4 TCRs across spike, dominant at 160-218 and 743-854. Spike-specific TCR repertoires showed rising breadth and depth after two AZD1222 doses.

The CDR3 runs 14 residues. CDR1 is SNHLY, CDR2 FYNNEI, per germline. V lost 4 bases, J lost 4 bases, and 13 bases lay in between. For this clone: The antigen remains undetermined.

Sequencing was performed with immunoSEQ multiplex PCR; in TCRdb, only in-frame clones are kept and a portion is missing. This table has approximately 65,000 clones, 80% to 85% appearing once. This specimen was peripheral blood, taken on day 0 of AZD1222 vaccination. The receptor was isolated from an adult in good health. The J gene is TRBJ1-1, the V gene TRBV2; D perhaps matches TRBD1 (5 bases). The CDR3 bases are TGTGCCAGCAGTGTTAACAGGATAACCACTGAAGCTTTCTTT. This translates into CASSVNRITTEAFF.